This T cell receptor (beta chain) appears in the sequencing data of a study of blood T cell repertoires in COVID-19. This CDR3 is built from 16 residues. CDR1 is KGHSH and CDR2 is LQKENI in the germline V gene. V was clipped by 1 base and J by 4 bases; unmatched bases: 5. Assay: immunoSEQ multiplex PCR; the TCRdb copy retains only in-frame clones and omits some. This table holds about 340,000 clones, under 95% found once. The chain joins TRBV18 to TRBJ2-5; 11 bases are shared with TRBD2. The sample consisted of PBMCs or T cells enriched from blood (not recorded which). The sequence was obtained from a woman aged 25 to 39 who had recovered from COVID-19. The CDR3 protein is CASSPLGLAGGETQYF. The CDR3, as DNA: TGTGCCAGCTCACCACTAGGACTAGCGGGTGGAGAGACCCAGTACTTC.